This is a list of T cell receptor beta chains from one sample in a study of blood T cells in healthy people across ages. TCRdb re-derived calls from the 5' RACE reads in MiXCR, one entry per CDR3 protein. The table lists 650,000 to 1,000,000 distinct CDR3 sequences, about 37% of them singletons. Sequencing used blood. Receptors were obtained from a man aged 18-30 years in good health. Both conserved end residues are part of each CDR3. A D gene is named only where the DNA matches it firmly. Size values are once, few and many counts, or a class for expanded clones, and some rows have none.

v_gene: TRBV14; j_gene: TRBJ2-1; abundance: few; d_gene: -; CDR3nt: TGTGCCAGCAGCCAAGGGGCCGTCCACTGCGAGCAGTTCTTC; CDR3aa: CASSQGAVHCEQFF
v_gene: TRBV18; j_gene: TRBJ2-4; abundance: many; d_gene: -; CDR3nt: TGTGCCAGCTCACCACCGGCCAGGTCCTTGGCCAAAAACATTCAGTACTTC; CDR3aa: CASSPPARSLAKNIQYF
v_gene: TRBV20-1; j_gene: TRBJ1-1; abundance: -; d_gene: -; CDR3nt: TGCAGTGCGCCGGCGGGGGGAGGCACTGAAGCTTTCTTT; CDR3aa: CSAPAGGGTEAFF
v_gene: TRBV20-1; j_gene: TRBJ1-1; abundance: -; d_gene: TRBD1; CDR3nt: TGCAGTGCTCCCCCTGAGGACAGGGGGCCTGAAGCTTTCTTT; CDR3aa: CSAPPEDRGPEAFF
v_gene: TRBV4-1; j_gene: TRBJ1-1; abundance: -; d_gene: -; CDR3nt: TGCGCCAGCAGCCAAGCACTGAACCCTGAAGCTTTCTTT; CDR3aa: CASSQALNPEAFF
v_gene: TRBV20-1; j_gene: TRBJ2-5; abundance: -; d_gene: TRBD2; CDR3nt: TGCGGGGCGACTAGCGGGGGTGAGACCCAGTACTTC; CDR3aa: CGATSGGETQYF
v_gene: TRBV20-1; j_gene: TRBJ1-3; abundance: -; d_gene: -; CDR3nt: TGCAGTGCTAGTTCTGGAAACACCATATATTTT; CDR3aa: CSASSGNTIYF
v_gene: TRBV6-5; j_gene: TRBJ1-1; abundance: few; d_gene: -; CDR3nt: TGTGCCAGCAGTTACTTAACAGGGATTGCTGAAGCTTTCTTT; CDR3aa: CASSYLTGIAEAFF
v_gene: TRBV2; j_gene: TRBJ1-5; abundance: few; d_gene: TRBD1; CDR3nt: TGTGCCAGCAGAGGCGGGACAGGGGATAGCAATCAGCCCCAGCATTTT; CDR3aa: CASRGGTGDSNQPQHF
v_gene: TRBV6-2/TRBV6-3; j_gene: TRBJ1-1; abundance: -; d_gene: -; CDR3nt: TGTGCCAGCAGAACGGTAGGGACCACTGAAGCTTTCTTT; CDR3aa: CASRTVGTTEAFF
v_gene: TRBV29-1; j_gene: TRBJ1-1; abundance: few; d_gene: -; CDR3nt: TGCAGCGTTGCGAAACTTTTGAACACTGAAGCTTTCTTT; CDR3aa: CSVAKLLNTEAFF
v_gene: TRBV6-2/TRBV6-3; j_gene: TRBJ2-3; abundance: many; d_gene: TRBD2; CDR3nt: TGTGCCAGCAGTTTGGGACTAGGACGAGCAGATACGCAGTATTTT; CDR3aa: CASSLGLGRADTQYF
v_gene: TRBV28; j_gene: TRBJ2-2; abundance: -; d_gene: -; CDR3nt: TGTGCCAGCAGTTTATATGGGACGAACACCGGGGAGCTGTTTTTT; CDR3aa: CASSLYGTNTGELFF
v_gene: TRBV6-5; j_gene: TRBJ1-2; abundance: -; d_gene: -; CDR3nt: TGTGCCAGCGGTCAGGGTACCGGTGGCTACACCTTC; CDR3aa: CASGQGTGGYTF
v_gene: TRBV5-1; j_gene: TRBJ2-3; abundance: -; d_gene: TRBD1; CDR3nt: TGCGCCAGCAGCTCCTCGGGACAGGGGGCTAGCGCAGATACGCAGTATTTT; CDR3aa: CASSSSGQGASADTQYF
v_gene: TRBV9; j_gene: TRBJ2-5; abundance: -; d_gene: -; CDR3nt: TGTGCCAGCAGCCCATACCCCGCAGGGCTAAGCAATGAGCAGTACTTC; CDR3aa: CASSPYPAGLSNEQYF
v_gene: TRBV20-1; j_gene: TRBJ2-4; abundance: many; d_gene: -; CDR3nt: TGCAGTGCTCACCTTAACAATTTTTTAGCCAAAAACATTCAGTACTTC; CDR3aa: CSAHLNNFLAKNIQYF
v_gene: TRBV6-5; j_gene: TRBJ2-7; abundance: -; d_gene: -; CDR3nt: TGTGCCAGCAGTTACTCGGTCGGCGGGGCCTACTACAATGAGCAGTACTTC; CDR3aa: CASSYSVGGAYYNEQYF
v_gene: TRBV2; j_gene: TRBJ1-2; abundance: once; d_gene: TRBD1; CDR3nt: TGTGCCAGCAGTGAATTATACGGACAGGGCCTAGACTATGGCTACACCTTC; CDR3aa: CASSELYGQGLDYGYTF
v_gene: TRBV27; j_gene: TRBJ1-6; abundance: -; d_gene: -; CDR3nt: TGTACCACCAGTCCTCGGCACAATTCACCCCTCCACTTT; CDR3aa: CTTSPRHNSPLHF
v_gene: TRBV6-4; j_gene: TRBJ2-7; abundance: -; d_gene: -; CDR3nt: TGTGCCAGCAGGGACTCGGAGGTTGGGGAGCAGTACTTC; CDR3aa: CASRDSEVGEQYF
v_gene: TRBV27; j_gene: TRBJ1-5; abundance: -; d_gene: -; CDR3nt: TGTGCCAGCAGTTTATCGGGACCCACGGGGGATCAGCCCCAGCATTTT; CDR3aa: CASSLSGPTGDQPQHF
v_gene: TRBV27; j_gene: TRBJ1-2; abundance: few; d_gene: -; CDR3nt: TGTGCCAGCAGCCCGGATGGGGCAGCTAACTATGGCTACACCTTC; CDR3aa: CASSPDGAANYGYTF
v_gene: TRBV12-3/TRBV12-4; j_gene: TRBJ1-5; abundance: -; d_gene: -; CDR3nt: TGTGCCAGCAGTTTAGAGGGTGTCAGATTGGGCAATCAGCCCCAGCATTTT; CDR3aa: CASSLEGVRLGNQPQHF
v_gene: TRBV27; j_gene: TRBJ1-6; abundance: -; d_gene: -; CDR3nt: TGTGCCAGCGCCGCGGGAATGTCCTATAATTCACCCCTCCACTTT; CDR3aa: CASAAGMSYNSPLHF
v_gene: TRBV9; j_gene: TRBJ1-1; abundance: few; d_gene: -; CDR3nt: TGTGCCAGCAGCGTTGACCAGAACACTGAAGCTTTCTTT; CDR3aa: CASSVDQNTEAFF
v_gene: TRBV7-2; j_gene: TRBJ2-3; abundance: -; d_gene: TRBD1; CDR3nt: TGTGCCAGCAGCACCCCGGGACAGGGCACAGATACGCAGTATTTT; CDR3aa: CASSTPGQGTDTQYF
v_gene: TRBV7-3; j_gene: TRBJ1-2; abundance: few; d_gene: -; CDR3nt: TGTGCCAGCAGCCCCCACCCCGGGACCTTGGGGGGCTACACCTTC; CDR3aa: CASSPHPGTLGGYTF
v_gene: TRBV18; j_gene: TRBJ2-2; abundance: -; d_gene: -; CDR3nt: TGTGCCAGCTCACCACCCCGGACAGCGAACACCGGGGAGCTGTTTTTT; CDR3aa: CASSPPRTANTGELFF
v_gene: TRBV27; j_gene: TRBJ2-5; abundance: few; d_gene: -; CDR3nt: TGTGCCAGCAGTTTAAGGGGCGGGGGCGCACAACGTGAGACCCAGTACTTC; CDR3aa: CASSLRGGGAQRETQYF
v_gene: TRBV5-6; j_gene: TRBJ1-5; abundance: few; d_gene: TRBD1; CDR3nt: TGTGCCAGCAGCTTGTTTGGGACAGGGGGAAATCAGCCCCAGCATTTT; CDR3aa: CASSLFGTGGNQPQHF
v_gene: TRBV14; j_gene: TRBJ2-3; abundance: few; d_gene: TRBD2; CDR3nt: TGTGCCAGCAGCCCCCGAGTAGCGGGGGTCAAAGATACGCAGTATTTT; CDR3aa: CASSPRVAGVKDTQYF
v_gene: TRBV7-3; j_gene: TRBJ1-5; abundance: -; d_gene: -; CDR3nt: TGTGCCAGCAGCTCGCGGAGGAAGCCCCAGCATTTT; CDR3aa: CASSSRRKPQHF
v_gene: TRBV29-1; j_gene: TRBJ1-2; abundance: -; d_gene: TRBD1; CDR3nt: TGCAGCGGACAGGGTTGGAGTAACTATGGCTACACCTTC; CDR3aa: CSGQGWSNYGYTF
v_gene: TRBV7-2; j_gene: TRBJ2-3; abundance: -; d_gene: -; CDR3nt: TGTGCCAGCAGCTTAGCGGGGGGCAGGCCAGCGGATACGCAGTATTTT; CDR3aa: CASSLAGGRPADTQYF
v_gene: TRBV6-6; j_gene: TRBJ2-1; abundance: -; d_gene: -; CDR3nt: TGTGCCAGCAGTTACAGCCAGGAGAATGAGCAGTTCTTC; CDR3aa: CASSYSQENEQFF
v_gene: TRBV25-1; j_gene: TRBJ1-6; abundance: -; d_gene: -; CDR3nt: TGTGCCAGCAGCCCACCGGACAGTGCCGATTCACCCCTCCACTTT; CDR3aa: CASSPPDSADSPLHF
v_gene: TRBV20-1; j_gene: TRBJ2-1; abundance: few; d_gene: TRBD1; CDR3nt: TGCAGTGCTAGACTACCGGACAGGGCGGATGAGCAGTTCTTC; CDR3aa: CSARLPDRADEQFF
v_gene: TRBV12-3/TRBV12-4; j_gene: TRBJ2-7; abundance: -; d_gene: -; CDR3nt: TGTGCCAGCAGCCCCCAAGGGGGGCGCGACGAGCAGTACTTC; CDR3aa: CASSPQGGRDEQYF
v_gene: TRBV2; j_gene: TRBJ1-2; abundance: -; d_gene: TRBD1; CDR3nt: TGTGCCAGCCAGGACAGGGCTTATGGCTACACCTTC; CDR3aa: CASQDRAYGYTF
v_gene: TRBV4-1; j_gene: TRBJ2-3; abundance: -; d_gene: -; CDR3nt: TGCGCCAGCCGTAAATGGGTCGCAGATACGCAGTATTTT; CDR3aa: CASRKWVADTQYF
v_gene: TRBV12-3/TRBV12-4; j_gene: TRBJ1-1; abundance: few; d_gene: -; CDR3nt: TGTGCCAGCAGTTTAGCGCAGGGTGAGACTGAAGCTTTCTTT; CDR3aa: CASSLAQGETEAFF
v_gene: TRBV15; j_gene: TRBJ1-4; abundance: -; d_gene: -; CDR3nt: TGTGCCACCAGCCCCCGACAGATCCTTACTAATGAAAAACTGTTTTTT; CDR3aa: CATSPRQILTNEKLFF
v_gene: TRBV4-3; j_gene: TRBJ2-4; abundance: -; d_gene: -; CDR3nt: TGCGCCAGCAGCCAAGGGTGGACCTATGAGCAGTACTTC; CDR3aa: CASSQGWTYEQYF
v_gene: TRBV29-1; j_gene: TRBJ2-3; abundance: -; d_gene: TRBD1; CDR3nt: TGCAGCGTGGGCCGAGGGGGCTCCACAGATACGCAGTATTTT; CDR3aa: CSVGRGGSTDTQYF
v_gene: TRBV27; j_gene: TRBJ1-6; abundance: -; d_gene: -; CDR3nt: TGTGCCAGCAGTTATCGCGAGGGGGTGATTGGGACCCTCCACTTT; CDR3aa: CASSYREGVIGTLHF
v_gene: TRBV20-1; j_gene: TRBJ2-1; abundance: -; d_gene: -; CDR3nt: TGCAGTGCTAGAGATCGGGCAGGACTGTACAATGAGCAGTTCTTC; CDR3aa: CSARDRAGLYNEQFF
v_gene: TRBV20-1; j_gene: TRBJ2-2; abundance: -; d_gene: -; CDR3nt: TGCAGTGCTAGGTCCGCCGGGGGCACCGGGGAGCTGTTTTTT; CDR3aa: CSARSAGGTGELFF
v_gene: TRBV29-1; j_gene: TRBJ1-1; abundance: -; d_gene: -; CDR3nt: TGCAGCGTTAGGGAAGGTAACACTGAAGCTTTCTTT; CDR3aa: CSVREGNTEAFF
v_gene: TRBV4-3; j_gene: TRBJ2-6; abundance: many; d_gene: -; CDR3nt: TGCGCCAGCAGCCATCTCCTAGGGGGGGCCAACGTCCTGACTTTC; CDR3aa: CASSHLLGGANVLTF